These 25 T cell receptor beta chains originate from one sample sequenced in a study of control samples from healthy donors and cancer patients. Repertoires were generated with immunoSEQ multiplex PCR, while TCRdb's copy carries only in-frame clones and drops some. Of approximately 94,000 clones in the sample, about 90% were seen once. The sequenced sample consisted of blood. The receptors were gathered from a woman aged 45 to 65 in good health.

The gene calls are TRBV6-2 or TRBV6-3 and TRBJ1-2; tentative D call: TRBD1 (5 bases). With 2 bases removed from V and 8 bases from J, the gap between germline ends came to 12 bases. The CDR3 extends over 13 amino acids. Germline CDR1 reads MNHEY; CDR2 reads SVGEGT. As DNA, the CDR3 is TGTGCCAGCAGTTACGAGGGGCGAGGAGGCTACACCTTC. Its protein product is CASSYEGRGGYTF.

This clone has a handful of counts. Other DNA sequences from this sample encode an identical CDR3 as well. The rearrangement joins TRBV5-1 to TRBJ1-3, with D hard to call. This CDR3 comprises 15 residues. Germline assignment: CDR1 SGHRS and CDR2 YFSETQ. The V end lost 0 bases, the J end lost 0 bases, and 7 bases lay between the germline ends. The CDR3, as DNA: TGCGCCAGCAGCTTGGAGGGTAACTCTGGAAACACCATATATTTT. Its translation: CASSLEGNSGNTIYF.

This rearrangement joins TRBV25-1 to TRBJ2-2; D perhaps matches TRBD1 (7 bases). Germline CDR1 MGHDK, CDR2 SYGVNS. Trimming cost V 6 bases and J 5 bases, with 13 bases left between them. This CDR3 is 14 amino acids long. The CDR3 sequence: CASREGAGTGELFF. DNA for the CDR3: TGTGCCAGCAGGGAGGGGGCAGGAACCGGGGAGCTGTTTTTT.

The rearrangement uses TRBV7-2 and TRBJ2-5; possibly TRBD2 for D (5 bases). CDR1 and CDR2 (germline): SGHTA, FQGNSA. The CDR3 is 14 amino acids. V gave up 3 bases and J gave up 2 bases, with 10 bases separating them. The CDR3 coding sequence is TGTGCCAGCAGCTTCGCTAGCCGACAAGAGACCCAGTACTTC. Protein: CASSFASRQETQYF.

CDR3 nucleotides: TGTGCCAGCAGCTTGCAAGCTAGCACAGATACGCAGTATTTT. Protein sequence: CASSLQASTDTQYF. J is TRBJ2-3 and V is TRBV5-5; D remains unclear. The CDR3 covers 14 residues. Trimming left V 1 base short and J 0 bases short, with 6 bases between. Germline V gene sequence: CDR1 SGHKS, CDR2 YYEKEE (reference sequence).

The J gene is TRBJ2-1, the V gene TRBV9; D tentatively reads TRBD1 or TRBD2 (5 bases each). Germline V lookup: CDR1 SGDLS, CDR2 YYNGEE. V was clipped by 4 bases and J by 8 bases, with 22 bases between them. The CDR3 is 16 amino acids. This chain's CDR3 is CASSISPGPKGDEQFF. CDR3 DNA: TGTGCCAGCAGCATAAGCCCGGGACCTAAAGGAGATGAGCAGTTCTTC.

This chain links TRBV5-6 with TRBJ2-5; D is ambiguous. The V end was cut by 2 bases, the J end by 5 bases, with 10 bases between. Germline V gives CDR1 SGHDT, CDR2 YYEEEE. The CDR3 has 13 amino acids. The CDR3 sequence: CASSFSTRETQYF. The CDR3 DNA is TGTGCCAGCAGCTTTTCCACAAGGGAGACCCAGTACTTC.

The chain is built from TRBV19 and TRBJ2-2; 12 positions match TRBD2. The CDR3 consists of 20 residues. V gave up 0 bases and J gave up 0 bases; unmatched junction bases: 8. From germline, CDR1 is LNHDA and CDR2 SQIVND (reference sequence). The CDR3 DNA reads TGTGCCAGTAGTATAGATATCTTGCTAGCGGGAGGGTCGAACACCGGGGAGCTGTTTTTT. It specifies CASSIDILLAGGSNTGELFF. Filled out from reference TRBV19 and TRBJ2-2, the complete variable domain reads DGGITQSPKYLFRKEGQNVTLSCEQNLNHDAMYWYRQDPGQGLRLIYYSQIVNDFQKGDIAEGYSVSREKKESFPLTVTSAQKNPTAFYLCASSIDILLAGGSNTGELFFGEGSRLTVL.

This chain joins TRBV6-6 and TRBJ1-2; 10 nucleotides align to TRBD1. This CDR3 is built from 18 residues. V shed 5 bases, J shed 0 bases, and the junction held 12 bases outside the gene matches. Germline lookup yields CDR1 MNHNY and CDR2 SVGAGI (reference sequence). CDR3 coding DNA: TGTGCCAGCAGTCAAAGCGACCCGGGACAGGGGACTAACTATGGCTACACCTTC. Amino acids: CASSQSDPGQGTNYGYTF.

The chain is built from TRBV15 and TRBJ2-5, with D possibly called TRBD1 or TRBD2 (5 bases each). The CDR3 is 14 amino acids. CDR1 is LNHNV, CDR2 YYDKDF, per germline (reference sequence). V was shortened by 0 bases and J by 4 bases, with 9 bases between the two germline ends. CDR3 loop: CATSRDGGGETQYF. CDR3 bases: TGTGCCACCAGCAGAGACGGTGGGGGAGAGACCCAGTACTTC.

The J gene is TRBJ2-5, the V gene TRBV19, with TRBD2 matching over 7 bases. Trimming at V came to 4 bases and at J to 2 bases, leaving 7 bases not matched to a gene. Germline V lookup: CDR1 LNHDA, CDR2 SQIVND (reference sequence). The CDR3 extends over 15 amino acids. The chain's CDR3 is CASSRGGKLQETQYF. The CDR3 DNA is TGTGCCAGTAGTAGGGGGGGGAAGCTACAAGAGACCCAGTACTTC.

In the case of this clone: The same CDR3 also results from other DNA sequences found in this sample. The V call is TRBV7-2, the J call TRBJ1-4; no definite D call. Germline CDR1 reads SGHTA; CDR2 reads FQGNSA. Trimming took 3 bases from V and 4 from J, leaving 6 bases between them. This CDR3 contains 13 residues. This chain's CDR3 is CASSLGVNEKLFF. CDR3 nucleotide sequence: TGTGCCAGCAGCTTGGGAGTTAATGAAAAACTGTTTTTT.

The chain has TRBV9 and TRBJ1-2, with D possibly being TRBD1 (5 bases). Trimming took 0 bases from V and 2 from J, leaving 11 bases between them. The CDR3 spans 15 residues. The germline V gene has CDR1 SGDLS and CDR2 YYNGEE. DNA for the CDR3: TGTGCCAGCAGCGTAGGAGGACACCAAAACTATGGCTACACCTTC. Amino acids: CASSVGGHQNYGYTF.

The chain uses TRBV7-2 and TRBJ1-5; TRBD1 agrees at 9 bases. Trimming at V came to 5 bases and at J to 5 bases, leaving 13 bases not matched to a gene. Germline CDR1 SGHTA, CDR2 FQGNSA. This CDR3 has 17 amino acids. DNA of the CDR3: TGTGCCAGCAGCCTAGGGGGGCCCGGACAGGGGTATCAGCCCCAGCATTTT. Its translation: CASSLGGPGQGYQPQHF.

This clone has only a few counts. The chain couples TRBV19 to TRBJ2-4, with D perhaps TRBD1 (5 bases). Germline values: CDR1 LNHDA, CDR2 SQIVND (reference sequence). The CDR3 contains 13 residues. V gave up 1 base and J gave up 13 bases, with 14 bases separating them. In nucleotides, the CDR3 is TGTGCCAGTAGTATAGGGCTTATCTCAGGGCAGTACTTC. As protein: CASSIGLISGQYF.

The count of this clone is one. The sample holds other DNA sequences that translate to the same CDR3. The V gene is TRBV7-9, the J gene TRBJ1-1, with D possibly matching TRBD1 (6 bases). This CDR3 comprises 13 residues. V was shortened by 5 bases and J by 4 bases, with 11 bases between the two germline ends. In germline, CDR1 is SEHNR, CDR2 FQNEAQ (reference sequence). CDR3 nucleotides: TGTGCCAGCAGCCGCACAGGGAGCACTGAAGCTTTCTTT. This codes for CASSRTGSTEAFF.

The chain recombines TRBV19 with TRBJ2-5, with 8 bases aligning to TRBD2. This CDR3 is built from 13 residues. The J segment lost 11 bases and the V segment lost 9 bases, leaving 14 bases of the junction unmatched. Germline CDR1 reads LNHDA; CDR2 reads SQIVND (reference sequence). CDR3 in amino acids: CASSSGLGTSQYF. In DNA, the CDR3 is TGTGCCAGCAGTTCGGGACTAGGGACTTCGCAGTACTTC.

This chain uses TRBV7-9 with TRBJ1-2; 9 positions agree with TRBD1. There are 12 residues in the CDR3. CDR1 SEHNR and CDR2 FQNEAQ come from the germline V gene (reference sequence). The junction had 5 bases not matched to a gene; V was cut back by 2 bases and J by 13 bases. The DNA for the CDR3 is TGTGCCAGCAGCTTAACTACAGGGGGCAGCACCTTC. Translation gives CASSLTTGGSTF.

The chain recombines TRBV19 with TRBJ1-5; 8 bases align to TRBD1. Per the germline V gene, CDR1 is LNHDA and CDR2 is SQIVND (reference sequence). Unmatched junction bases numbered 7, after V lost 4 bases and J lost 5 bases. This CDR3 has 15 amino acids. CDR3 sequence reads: CASSRLQGGYQPQHF. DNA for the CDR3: TGTGCCAGTAGTAGGTTACAGGGGGGGTATCAGCCCCAGCATTTT.

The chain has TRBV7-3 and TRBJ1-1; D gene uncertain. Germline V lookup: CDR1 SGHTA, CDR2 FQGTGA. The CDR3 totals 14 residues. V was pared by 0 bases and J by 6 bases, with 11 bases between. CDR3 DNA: TGTGCCAGCAGCTTAACCAGCCTGGTATCTGAAGCTTTCTTT. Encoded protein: CASSLTSLVSEAFF.

DNA of the CDR3: TGTGCCAGTAGTAAGACCCGAGGCCCGGGAAGTCCGTTCTTC. Protein product: CASSKTRGPGSPFF. The V gene is TRBV19, the J gene TRBJ2-1; tentative D call: TRBD2 (5 bases). Germline assignment: CDR1 LNHDA and CDR2 SQIVND (reference sequence). The V and J ends lost 4 bases and 15 bases respectively, with 22 bases between them. CDR3 size: 14 residues.

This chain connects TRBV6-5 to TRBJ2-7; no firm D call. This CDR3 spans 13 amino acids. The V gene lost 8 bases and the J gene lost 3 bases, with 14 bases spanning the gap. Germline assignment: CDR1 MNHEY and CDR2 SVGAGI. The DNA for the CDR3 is TGTGCCAGCCGAGCTATACAGTTCTACGAGCAGTACTTC. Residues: CASRAIQFYEQYF.

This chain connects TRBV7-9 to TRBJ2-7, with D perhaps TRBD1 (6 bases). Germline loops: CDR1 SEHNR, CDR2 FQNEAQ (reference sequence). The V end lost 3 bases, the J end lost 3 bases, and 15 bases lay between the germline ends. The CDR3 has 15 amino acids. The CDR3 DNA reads TGTGCCAGCAGCTTTGTGAGACAGGAAAGCTACGAGCAGTACTTC. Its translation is CASSFVRQESYEQYF.

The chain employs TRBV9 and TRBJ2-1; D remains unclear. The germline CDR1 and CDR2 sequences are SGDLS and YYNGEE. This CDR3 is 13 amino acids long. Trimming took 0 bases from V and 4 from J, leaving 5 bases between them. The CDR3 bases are TGTGCCAGCAGCGTAGGAGTTTACAATGAGCAGTTCTTC. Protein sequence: CASSVGVYNEQFF.

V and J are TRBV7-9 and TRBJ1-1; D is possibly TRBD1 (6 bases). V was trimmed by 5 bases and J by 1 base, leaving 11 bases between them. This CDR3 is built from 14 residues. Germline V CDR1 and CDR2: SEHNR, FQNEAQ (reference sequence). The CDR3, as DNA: TGTGCCAGCAGCCTACAGGGCACGAACACTGAAGCTTTCTTT. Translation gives CASSLQGTNTEAFF.